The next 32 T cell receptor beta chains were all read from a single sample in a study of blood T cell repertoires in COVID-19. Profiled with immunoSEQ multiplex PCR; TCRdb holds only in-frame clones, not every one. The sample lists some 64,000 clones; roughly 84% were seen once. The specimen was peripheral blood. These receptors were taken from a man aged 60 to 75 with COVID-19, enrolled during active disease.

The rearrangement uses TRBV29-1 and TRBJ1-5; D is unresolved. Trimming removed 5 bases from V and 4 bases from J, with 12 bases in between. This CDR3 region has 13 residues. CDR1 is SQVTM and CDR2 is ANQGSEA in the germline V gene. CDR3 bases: TGCAGCGTTTCTGAGCAGGCTAATCAGCCCCAGCATTTT. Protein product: CSVSEQANQPQHF.

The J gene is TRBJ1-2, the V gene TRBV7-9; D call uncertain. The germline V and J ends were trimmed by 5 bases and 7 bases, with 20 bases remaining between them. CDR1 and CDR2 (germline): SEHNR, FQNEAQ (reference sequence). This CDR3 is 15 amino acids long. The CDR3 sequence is CASSLREDLFRGYTF. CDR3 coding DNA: TGTGCCAGCAGCCTCCGGGAGGACCTATTTCGTGGCTACACCTTC.

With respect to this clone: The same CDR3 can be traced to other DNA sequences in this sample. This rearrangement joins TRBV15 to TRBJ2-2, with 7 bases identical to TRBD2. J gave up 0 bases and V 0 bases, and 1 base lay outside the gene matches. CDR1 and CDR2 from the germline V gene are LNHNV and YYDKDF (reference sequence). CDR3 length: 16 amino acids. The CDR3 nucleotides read TGTGCCACCAGCAGAGAGAGCGGGACGAACACCGGGGAGCTGTTTTTT. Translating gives CATSRESGTNTGELFF.

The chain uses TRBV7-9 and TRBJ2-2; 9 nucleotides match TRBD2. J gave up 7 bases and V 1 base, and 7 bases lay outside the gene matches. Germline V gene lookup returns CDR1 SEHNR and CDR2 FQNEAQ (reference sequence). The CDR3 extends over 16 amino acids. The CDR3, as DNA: TGTGCCAGCAGCTTAGAAGCGGGAGGCCCCCACGGGGAGCTGTTTTTT. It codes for CASSLEAGGPHGELFF.

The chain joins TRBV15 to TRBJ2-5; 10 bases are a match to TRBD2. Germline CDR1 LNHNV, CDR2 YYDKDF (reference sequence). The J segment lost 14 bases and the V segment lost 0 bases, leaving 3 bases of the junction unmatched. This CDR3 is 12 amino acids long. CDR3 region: CATSRETSGPYF. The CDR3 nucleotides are TGTGCCACCAGCAGAGAGACTAGCGGGCCATACTTC.

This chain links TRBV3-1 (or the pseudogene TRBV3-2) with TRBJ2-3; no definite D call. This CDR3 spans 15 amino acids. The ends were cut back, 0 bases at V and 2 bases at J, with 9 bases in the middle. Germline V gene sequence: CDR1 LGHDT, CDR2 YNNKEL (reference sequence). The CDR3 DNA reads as TGTGCCAGCAGCCAAGATTGGCTCATCACAGATACGCAGTATTTT. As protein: CASSQDWLITDTQYF.

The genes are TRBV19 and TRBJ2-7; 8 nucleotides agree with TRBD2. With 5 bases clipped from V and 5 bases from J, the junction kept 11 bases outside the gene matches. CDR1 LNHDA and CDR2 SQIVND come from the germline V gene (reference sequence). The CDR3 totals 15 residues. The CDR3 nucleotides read TGTGCCAGTAGTTCACAACTAGCGGAACTTCACGAGCAGTACTTC. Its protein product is CASSSQLAELHEQYF.

CDR3 sequence reads: CASSAPGAAYNEQFF. The CDR3 nucleotides read TGTGCCAGCAGTGCACCAGGGGCGGCCTACAATGAGCAGTTCTTC. The chain links TRBV28 to TRBJ2-1, with D perhaps matching TRBD1 (6 bases). The V and J ends lost 5 bases and 2 bases respectively, with 13 bases between them. The CDR3 is 15 amino acids. Germline assignment: CDR1 MDHEN and CDR2 SYDVKM.

As DNA, the CDR3 is TGTGCCAGTAGTCATCGGACGGGGAGCTCCTACGAGCAGTACTTC. Amino acids: CASSHRTGSSYEQYF. The chain uses TRBV19 and TRBJ2-7; D is possibly TRBD2 (5 bases). Germline V CDR1 and CDR2: LNHDA, SQIVND (reference sequence). V was shortened by 5 bases and J by 0 bases, with 14 bases between the two germline ends. This CDR3 has 15 residues.

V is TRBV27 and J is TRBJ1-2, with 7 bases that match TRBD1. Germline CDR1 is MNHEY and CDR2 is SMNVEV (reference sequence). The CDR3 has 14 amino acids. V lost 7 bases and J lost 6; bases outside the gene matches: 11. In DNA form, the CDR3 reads TGTGCCAGCAAAATTACGACAGGGTTACATGGCTACACCTTC. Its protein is CASKITTGLHGYTF.

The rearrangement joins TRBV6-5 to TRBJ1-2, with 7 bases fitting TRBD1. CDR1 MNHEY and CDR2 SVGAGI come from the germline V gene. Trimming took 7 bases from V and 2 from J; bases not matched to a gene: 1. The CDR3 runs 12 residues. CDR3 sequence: CASKGQNYGYTF. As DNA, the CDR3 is TGTGCCAGCAAGGGACAGAACTATGGCTACACCTTC.

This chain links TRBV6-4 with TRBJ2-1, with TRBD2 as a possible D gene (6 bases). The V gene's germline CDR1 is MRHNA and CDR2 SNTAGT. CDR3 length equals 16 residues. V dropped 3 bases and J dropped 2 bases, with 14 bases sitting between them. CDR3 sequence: CASSEEGSLPYNEQFF. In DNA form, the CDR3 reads TGTGCCAGCAGTGAGGAGGGGAGTCTGCCCTACAATGAGCAGTTCTTC.

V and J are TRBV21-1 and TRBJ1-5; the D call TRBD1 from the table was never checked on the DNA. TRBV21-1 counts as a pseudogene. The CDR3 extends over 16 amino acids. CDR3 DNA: TGTGCCAGCAGCGAAAGTCGCACACATAGGGGTCAGCCCCAGCATTTT. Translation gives CASSESRTHRGQPQHF.

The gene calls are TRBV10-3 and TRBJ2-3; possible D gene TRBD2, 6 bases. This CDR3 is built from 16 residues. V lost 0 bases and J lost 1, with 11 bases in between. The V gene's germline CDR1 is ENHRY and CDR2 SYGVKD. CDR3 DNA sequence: TGTGCCATCAGTGAGTCGGGGGGACCTCGCACAGATACGCAGTATTTT. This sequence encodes CAISESGGPRTDTQYF.

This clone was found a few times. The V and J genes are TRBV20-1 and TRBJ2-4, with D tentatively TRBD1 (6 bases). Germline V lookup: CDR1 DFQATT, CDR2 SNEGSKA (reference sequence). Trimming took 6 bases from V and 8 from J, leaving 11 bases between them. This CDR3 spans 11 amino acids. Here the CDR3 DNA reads TGCAGTGCGGGGACATTTGACATTCAGTACTTC. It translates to CSAGTFDIQYF.

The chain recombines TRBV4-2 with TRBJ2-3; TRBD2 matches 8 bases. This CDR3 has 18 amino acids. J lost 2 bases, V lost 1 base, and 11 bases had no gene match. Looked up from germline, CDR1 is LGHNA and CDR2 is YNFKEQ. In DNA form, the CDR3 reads TGTGCCAGCAGCCAAGCGGTCGGGAGCGGGAGTCACACAGATACGCAGTATTTT. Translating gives CASSQAVGSGSHTDTQYF.

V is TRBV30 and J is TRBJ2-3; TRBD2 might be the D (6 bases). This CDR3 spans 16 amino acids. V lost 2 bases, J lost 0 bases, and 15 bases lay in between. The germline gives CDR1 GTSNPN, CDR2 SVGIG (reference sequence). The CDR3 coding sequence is TGTGCCTGGAGTCCCACTCGTGGAGGGAGCACAGATACGCAGTATTTT. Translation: CAWSPTRGGSTDTQYF.

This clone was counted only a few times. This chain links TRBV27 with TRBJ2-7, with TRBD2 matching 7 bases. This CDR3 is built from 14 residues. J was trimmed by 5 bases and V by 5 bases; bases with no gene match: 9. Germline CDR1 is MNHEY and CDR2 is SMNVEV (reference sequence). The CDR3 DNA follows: TGTGCCAGCAGTCCCAGCGGGGCCTTCAACGAGCAGTACTTC. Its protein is CASSPSGAFNEQYF.

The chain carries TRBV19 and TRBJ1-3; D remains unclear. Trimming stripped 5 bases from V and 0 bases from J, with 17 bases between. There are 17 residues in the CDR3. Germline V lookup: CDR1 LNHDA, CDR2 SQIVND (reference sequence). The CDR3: CASSASGVAFSGNTIYF. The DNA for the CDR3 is TGTGCCAGTAGTGCCTCGGGTGTGGCCTTCTCTGGAAACACCATATATTTT.

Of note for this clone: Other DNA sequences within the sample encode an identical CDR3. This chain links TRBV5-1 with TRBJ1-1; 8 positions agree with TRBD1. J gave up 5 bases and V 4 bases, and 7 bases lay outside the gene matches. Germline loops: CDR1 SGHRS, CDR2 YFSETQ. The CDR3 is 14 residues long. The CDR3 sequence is CASSNGQGGTEAFF. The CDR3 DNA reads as TGCGCCAGCAGCAACGGACAGGGCGGGACTGAAGCTTTCTTT. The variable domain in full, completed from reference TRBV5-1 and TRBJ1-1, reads KAGVTQTPRYLIKTRGQQVTLSCSPISGHRSVSWYQQTPGQGLQFLFEYFSETQRNKGNFPGRFSGRQFSNSRSEMNVSTLELGDSALYLCASSNGQGGTEAFFGQGTRLTVV.

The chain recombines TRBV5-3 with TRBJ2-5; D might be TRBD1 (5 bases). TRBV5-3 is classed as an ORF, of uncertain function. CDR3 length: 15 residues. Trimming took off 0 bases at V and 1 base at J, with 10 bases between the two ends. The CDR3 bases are TGTGCCAGAAGCTTGGTGATAGGGGCCCAAGAGACCCAGTACTTC. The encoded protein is CARSLVIGAQETQYF.

Here the CDR3 reads CASSPRLAGGQETQYF. The CDR3 DNA is TGTGCCAGCAGCCCCCGACTAGCGGGGGGGCAAGAGACCCAGTACTTC. The V gene is TRBV5-6, the J gene TRBJ2-5, with TRBD2 matching 14 bases. Germline V lookup: CDR1 SGHDT, CDR2 YYEEEE. With V trimmed by 4 bases and J by 2 bases, 4 bases remained unmatched. The CDR3 length is 16 residues.

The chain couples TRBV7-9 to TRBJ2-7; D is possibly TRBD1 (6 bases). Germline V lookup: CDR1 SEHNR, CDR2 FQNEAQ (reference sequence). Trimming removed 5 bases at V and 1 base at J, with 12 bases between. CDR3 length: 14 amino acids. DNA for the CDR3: TGTGCCAGCAGCCTCATGGACAGTTCCTACGAGCAGTACTTC. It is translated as CASSLMDSSYEQYF.

CDR3 amino acids: CASRPDPAGYYNEQFF. In DNA form, the CDR3 reads TGTGCAAGTCGCCCGGACCCAGCGGGGTACTACAATGAGCAGTTCTTC. This chain joins TRBV12-2 and TRBJ2-1; the DNA was not used to check the table's D call, TRBD2. TRBV12-2 is annotated as a pseudogene. CDR3 length: 16 residues.

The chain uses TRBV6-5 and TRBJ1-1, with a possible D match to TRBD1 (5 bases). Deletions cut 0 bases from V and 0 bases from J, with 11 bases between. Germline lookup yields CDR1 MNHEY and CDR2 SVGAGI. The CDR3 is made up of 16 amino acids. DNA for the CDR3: TGTGCCAGCAGTTACTCGGGGGGGACCATGAACACTGAAGCTTTCTTT. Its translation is CASSYSGGTMNTEAFF.

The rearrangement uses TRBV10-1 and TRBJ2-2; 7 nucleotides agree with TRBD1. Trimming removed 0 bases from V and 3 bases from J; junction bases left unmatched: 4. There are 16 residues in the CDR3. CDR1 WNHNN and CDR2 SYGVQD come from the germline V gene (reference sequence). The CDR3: CASSESRGRDTGELFF. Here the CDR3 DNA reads TGCGCCAGCAGTGAGTCGAGGGGGCGAGACACCGGGGAGCTGTTTTTT.

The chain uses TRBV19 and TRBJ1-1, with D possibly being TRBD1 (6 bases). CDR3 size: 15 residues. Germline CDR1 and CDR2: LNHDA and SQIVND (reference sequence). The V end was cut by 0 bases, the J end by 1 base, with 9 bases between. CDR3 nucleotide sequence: TGTGCCAGTAGTATAGAGTCAGGGGAGAACACTGAAGCTTTCTTT. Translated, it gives CASSIESGENTEAFF.

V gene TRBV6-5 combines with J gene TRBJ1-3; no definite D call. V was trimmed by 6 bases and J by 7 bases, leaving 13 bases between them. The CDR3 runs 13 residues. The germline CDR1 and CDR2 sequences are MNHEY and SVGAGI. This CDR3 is CASSSTELNTIYF. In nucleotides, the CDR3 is TGTGCCAGCAGCTCCACAGAGTTGAACACCATATATTTT.

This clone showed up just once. This chain's CDR3 is CAWSRQPGQGAANSPLHF. The CDR3 coding sequence is TGTGCCTGGAGTCGCCAACCGGGACAGGGGGCGGCTAATTCACCCCTCCACTTT. The rearrangement links TRBV30 to TRBJ1-6, with 12 bases aligning to TRBD1. This CDR3 is built from 18 residues. Germline assignment: CDR1 GTSNPN and CDR2 SVGIG (reference sequence). Trimming cost V 2 bases and J 6 bases; bases outside gene matches: 11.

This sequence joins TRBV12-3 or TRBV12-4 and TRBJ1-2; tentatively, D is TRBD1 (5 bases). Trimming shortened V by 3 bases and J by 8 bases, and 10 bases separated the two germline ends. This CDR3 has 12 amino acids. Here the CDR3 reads CASSLEEGGYTF. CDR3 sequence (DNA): TGTGCCAGCAGTTTGGAGGAGGGGGGCTACACCTTC.

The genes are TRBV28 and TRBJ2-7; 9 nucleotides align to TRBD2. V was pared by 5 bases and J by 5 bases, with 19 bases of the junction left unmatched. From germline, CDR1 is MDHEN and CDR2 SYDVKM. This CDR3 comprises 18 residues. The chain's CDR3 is CASSRYGRGRGREDEQYF. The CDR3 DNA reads TGTGCCAGCAGTCGATACGGTCGCGGGAGGGGGCGGGAGGACGAGCAGTACTTC.

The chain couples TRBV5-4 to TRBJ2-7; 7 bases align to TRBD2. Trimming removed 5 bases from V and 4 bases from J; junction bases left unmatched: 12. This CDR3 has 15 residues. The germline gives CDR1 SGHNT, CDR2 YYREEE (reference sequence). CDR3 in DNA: TGTGCCAGCAGTTCCGGGACTACCGGCGGGTACGAGCAGTACTTC. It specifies CASSSGTTGGYEQYF.